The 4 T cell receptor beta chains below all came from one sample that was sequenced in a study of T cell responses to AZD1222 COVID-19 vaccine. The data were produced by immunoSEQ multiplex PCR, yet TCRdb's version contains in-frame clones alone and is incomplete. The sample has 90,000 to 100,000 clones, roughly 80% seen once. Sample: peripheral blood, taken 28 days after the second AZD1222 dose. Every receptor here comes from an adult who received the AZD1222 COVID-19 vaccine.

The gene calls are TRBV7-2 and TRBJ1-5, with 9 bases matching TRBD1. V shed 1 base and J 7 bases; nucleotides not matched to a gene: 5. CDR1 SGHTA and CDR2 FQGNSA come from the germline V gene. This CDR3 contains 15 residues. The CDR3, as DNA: TGTGCCAGCAGCTTAGTCGGACAGGGGAAGCAGCCCCAGCATTTT. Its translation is CASSLVGQGKQPQHF.

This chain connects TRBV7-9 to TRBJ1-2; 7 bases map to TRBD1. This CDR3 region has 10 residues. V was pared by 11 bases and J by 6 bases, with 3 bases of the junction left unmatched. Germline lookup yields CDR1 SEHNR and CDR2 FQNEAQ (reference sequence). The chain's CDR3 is CALGQDGYTF. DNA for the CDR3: TGTGCCCTAGGACAGGATGGCTACACCTTC.

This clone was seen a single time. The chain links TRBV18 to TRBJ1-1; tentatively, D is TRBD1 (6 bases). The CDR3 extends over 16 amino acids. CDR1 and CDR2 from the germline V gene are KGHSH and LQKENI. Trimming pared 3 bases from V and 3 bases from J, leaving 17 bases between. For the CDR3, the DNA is TGTGCCAGCTCACCCAGTGGTCCAGGGGTGGACACTGAAGCTTTCTTT. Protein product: CASSPSGPGVDTEAFF.

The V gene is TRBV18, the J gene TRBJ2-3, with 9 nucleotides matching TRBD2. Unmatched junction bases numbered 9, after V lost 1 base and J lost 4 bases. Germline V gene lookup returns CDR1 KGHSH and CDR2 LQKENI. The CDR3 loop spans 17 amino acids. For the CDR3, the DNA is TGTGCCAGCTCACCACTTCAGGCTAGCGGGGTCGCAGATACGCAGTATTTT. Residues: CASSPLQASGVADTQYF.